The 20 T cell receptor beta chains given below trace back to one sample, sequenced in a study of cytomegalovirus exposure and HLA in healthy donors. 60 Vbeta and 13 Jbeta primers were used in PCR. Assay used: immunoSEQ multiplex PCR; TCRdb lists only in-frame clones, some missing. The data hold 170,000 or so clones, with approximately 84% observed a single time. The sample comprised PBMCs. These receptors were taken from a man between 18 and 29 years old in good health and CMV-seronegative.

The sample holds a few counts of this clone. This sequence joins TRBV7-2 and TRBJ1-3, with no clear D. Trimming stripped 6 bases from V and 2 bases from J, with 11 bases between. The germline gives CDR1 SGHTA, CDR2 FQGNSA. CDR3 length equals 14 residues. CDR3 DNA sequence: TGTGCCAGCAGTTCGGAGGGAGCTGGAAACACCATATATTTT. Translated: CASSSEGAGNTIYF.

The chain recombines TRBV19 with TRBJ1-2, with D hard to call. Germline loops: CDR1 LNHDA, CDR2 SQIVND (reference sequence). The V end was cut by 3 bases, the J end by 6 bases, with 14 bases between. The CDR3 contains 14 residues. This chain's CDR3 is CASSIGIPTDGYTF. CDR3 nucleotides: TGTGCCAGTAGTATCGGTATCCCCACGGATGGCTACACCTTC.

The chain carries TRBV5-6 and TRBJ1-5; the match to TRBD1 covers 10 bases. The trim removed 3 bases at V and 4 bases at J, leaving 4 bases unmatched. CDR3 length: 15 amino acids. CDR1 and CDR2 (germline): SGHDT, YYEEEE. CDR3 sequence reads: CASSSWDRGNQPQHF. The CDR3 DNA sequence: TGTGCCAGCAGCTCGTGGGACAGGGGAAATCAGCCCCAGCATTTT.

V gene TRBV11-2 combines with J gene TRBJ1-4; maybe TRBD1 (5 bases). There are 16 residues in the CDR3. The V gene lost 5 bases and the J gene lost 3 bases, with 16 bases spanning the gap. Germline CDR1 SGHAT, CDR2 FQNNGV. The CDR3 spells CASSQGTLGANEKLFF. The DNA for the CDR3 is TGTGCCAGCAGCCAGGGAACCCTTGGCGCTAATGAAAAACTGTTTTTT.

V is TRBV5-1 and J is TRBJ2-1; D possibly corresponds to TRBD2 (6 bases). This CDR3 is built from 15 residues. With 4 bases removed from V and 2 bases from J, the gap between germline ends came to 13 bases. Germline V gives CDR1 SGHRS, CDR2 YFSETQ. The CDR3 region is CASSRDSPTYNEQFF. CDR3 bases: TGCGCCAGCAGCCGGGACTCCCCCACCTACAATGAGCAGTTCTTC.

The chain employs TRBV6-6 and TRBJ2-3; 7 nucleotides align to TRBD2. Germline V gene lookup returns CDR1 MNHNY and CDR2 SVGAGI (reference sequence). Germline trimming cut 0 bases from V and 3 bases from J; bases unmatched to any gene: 6. This CDR3 comprises 16 residues. The CDR3 DNA reads as TGTGCCAGCAGTTACTCGATCCCGCGGGGGACAGATACGCAGTATTTT. Protein sequence: CASSYSIPRGTDTQYF.

The V gene is TRBV28, the J gene TRBJ2-2; tentative D call: TRBD2 (6 bases). V was trimmed by 2 bases and J by 5 bases, leaving 12 bases between them. Germline CDR1 is MDHEN and CDR2 is SYDVKM. CDR3 size: 15 residues. CDR3 in amino acids: CASSLGRGGTGELFF. The CDR3, as DNA: TGTGCCAGCAGTTTAGGGCGGGGTGGGACCGGGGAGCTGTTTTTT. The complete variable domain, with remaining parts taken from reference TRBV28 and TRBJ2-2, reads DVKVTQSSRYLVKRTGEKVFLECVQDMDHENMFWYRQDPGLGLRLIYFSYDVKMKEKGDIPEGYSVSREKKERFSLILESASTNQTSMYLCASSLGRGGTGELFFGEGSRLTVL.

In this sample, this clone turned up once. The chain couples TRBV7-9 to TRBJ1-2; TRBD1 agrees at 7 bases. Germline V CDR1 and CDR2: SEHNR, FQNEAQ (reference sequence). This CDR3 is 12 amino acids long. Trimming cost V 4 bases and J 13 bases; bases outside gene matches: 9. The CDR3 loop reads CASSSRQGIATF. CDR3 bases: TGTGCCAGCAGCTCCCGACAGGGAATAGCCACCTTC.

The chain is built from TRBV11-2 and TRBJ1-3; D might be TRBD1 (6 bases). V dropped 5 bases and J dropped 6 bases, with 11 bases sitting between them. The CDR3 sequence is 13 residues long. Germline V CDR1 and CDR2: SGHAT, FQNNGV. The CDR3, as DNA: TGTGCCAGCAGCCGACAGGAGGCAAACACCATATATTTT. It specifies CASSRQEANTIYF.

This chain uses TRBV14 with TRBJ1-2, with TRBD1 matching over 8 bases. The CDR3 runs to 15 residues. Germline assignment: CDR1 SGHDN and CDR2 FVKESK. V was pared by 1 base and J by 4 bases, with 5 bases of the junction left unmatched. CDR3 region: CASSQGQGRGYGYTF. DNA of the CDR3: TGTGCCAGCAGCCAAGGACAGGGGAGGGGCTATGGCTACACCTTC.

This clone has only a few counts. The chain's CDR3 is CASSRTGSNTEAFF. Here the CDR3 DNA reads TGTGCCAGCTCACGGACAGGGTCCAACACTGAAGCTTTCTTT. This chain uses TRBV6-1 with TRBJ1-1; 8 nucleotides match TRBD1. Looked up from germline, CDR1 is MNHNS and CDR2 is SASEGT. The CDR3 loop spans 14 amino acids. The ends lost 8 bases at V and 2 bases at J; junction bases unmatched: 7.

The V call is TRBV2, the J call TRBJ1-5, with unresolved D. This CDR3 is built from 13 residues. The germline V gene encodes CDR1 SNHLY and CDR2 FYNNEI. V lost 0 bases, J lost 5 bases, and 5 bases lay in between. CDR3 protein: CASSEAGYQPQHF. The CDR3 nucleotides are TGTGCCAGCAGTGAAGCGGGCTATCAGCCCCAGCATTTT.

This clone was picked up one time. V usage is TRBV19 and J usage is TRBJ1-2; D possibly corresponds to TRBD1 (6 bases). The CDR3 consists of 13 residues. Germline CDR1 and CDR2: LNHDA and SQIVND (reference sequence). V lost 5 bases and J 3 bases, leaving 10 bases between the germline ends. Written as DNA, the CDR3 is TGTGCCAGTAGTGGGGACACCTACTATGGCTACACCTTC. It specifies CASSGDTYYGYTF.

J is TRBJ2-7 and V is TRBV4-1; no clear D gene. Germline assignment: CDR1 MGHRA and CDR2 YSYEKL. The CDR3 is made up of 13 amino acids. Trimming took off 1 base at V and 2 bases at J, with 6 bases between the two ends. The CDR3 reads CASSQGVTYEQYF. In nucleotides, the CDR3 is TGCGCCAGCAGCCAAGGCGTTACCTACGAGCAGTACTTC.

V gene TRBV19 combines with J gene TRBJ1-6; D unclear. The CDR3 consists of 13 residues. V was trimmed by 1 base and J by 7 bases, leaving 5 bases between them. Per the germline V gene, CDR1 is LNHDA and CDR2 is SQIVND (reference sequence). CDR3 loop: CASSIARNSPLHF. CDR3 in DNA: TGTGCCAGTAGTATAGCCCGGAATTCACCCCTCCACTTT. Using reference TRBV19 and TRBJ1-6 for the parts outside the CDR3, the full variable domain is DGGITQSPKYLFRKEGQNVTLSCEQNLNHDAMYWYRQDPGQGLRLIYYSQIVNDFQKGDIAEGYSVSREKKESFPLTVTSAQKNPTAFYLCASSIARNSPLHFGNGTRLTVT.

V and J are TRBV7-9 and TRBJ2-7; TRBD1 might be the D (5 bases). The V and J ends lost 3 bases and 6 bases respectively, with 12 bases between them. The V gene's germline CDR1 is SEHNR and CDR2 FQNEAQ (reference sequence). This CDR3 is 13 amino acids long. CDR3 protein: CASSFGQGTEQYF. The CDR3 nucleotides are TGTGCCAGCAGCTTTGGGCAGGGAACCGAGCAGTACTTC.

This clone showed up just a few times. The chain employs TRBV6-6 and TRBJ2-7; D is undetermined. V dropped 6 bases and J dropped 6 bases, with 9 bases sitting between them. Germline assignment: CDR1 MNHNY and CDR2 SVGAGI (reference sequence). This CDR3 contains 11 residues. This CDR3 reads CASSHDSEQYF. The CDR3, as DNA: TGTGCCAGCAGCCACGACTCCGAGCAGTACTTC.

This rearrangement joins TRBV4-1 to TRBJ2-7, with TRBD1 matching over 7 bases. This CDR3 has 13 residues. Losses at the gene ends were 5 bases for V and 6 bases for J; bases not matched to a gene: 7. Looked up from germline, CDR1 is MGHRA and CDR2 is YSYEKL. DNA for the CDR3: TGCGCCAGCAGCACCGGGACAGAAGGCGAGCAGTACTTC. Translating gives CASSTGTEGEQYF.

V gene TRBV5-4 combines with J gene TRBJ2-2; possibly TRBD1 for D (6 bases). The CDR3 sequence is 20 residues long. V was shortened by 4 bases and J by 3 bases, with 28 bases between the two germline ends. Germline assignment: CDR1 SGHNT and CDR2 YYREEE (reference sequence). The CDR3 here is CASSLLLDRDILDDTGELFF. CDR3 DNA: TGTGCCAGCAGCCTGCTACTCGACCGGGACATTCTAGATGACACCGGGGAGCTGTTTTTT.

The chain employs TRBV6-1 and TRBJ2-7, with a possible D match to TRBD2 (5 bases). Germline V gene data show CDR1 as MNHNS and CDR2 as SASEGT. Between the trimmed V and J ends, which lost 9 bases and 2 bases, there was a span of 11 bases. CDR3 length: 12 amino acids. The CDR3 protein is CASKGLAYEQYF. Here the CDR3 DNA reads TGTGCCAGTAAAGGACTGGCCTACGAGCAGTACTTC.